Listed below are T cell receptor beta chains from one sample, sequenced in a study of Ad26.COV2.S vaccination and SARS-CoV-2 variants. Clones were read by immunoSEQ multiplex PCR, and TCRdb kept only the in-frame ones, dropping some. This table has tens of thousands of clones, roughly 84% appearing once. Source: peripheral blood, taken after recovery from COVID-19. The receptors were sampled from a human donor who had recovered from COVID-19. CDR3s leave out the opening cysteine and the closing phenylalanine or tryptophan.

TRBJ1-5	TRBV5-6	ASTSGGSSNQPQH
TRBJ2-5	TRBV9	ASSVGTQY
TRBJ1-2	TRBV2	ASAWTGDHGYT
TRBJ2-7	TRBV6-5	ASSYSGVLSSYEQY
TRBJ2-7	TRBV3-1/TRBV3-2	ASSQGSGPSSYEQY
TRBJ2-1	TRBV5-8	ASSLPDFIFHNEQF
TRBJ2-7	TRBV28	ASITSGQGRVGQY
TRBJ2-7	TRBV7-2	AISRTGYEQY
TRBJ2-7	TRBV4-3	ASSQDAWREQY
TRBJ1-5	TRBV10-1	ASSMCSNQPQH
TRBJ2-1	TRBV28	ASSLTSGSYEQF
TRBJ2-3	TRBV7-2	ASSFRDRATDTQY
TRBJ1-2	TRBV12-5	ASDQTGFGYT
TRBJ1-4	TRBV6-5	ASSRGGLNEKLF
TRBJ1-4	TRBV7-8	ASSAPAGGKLF
TRBJ2-7	TRBV5-5	ASSLWGGQNYEQY
TRBJ2-1	TRBV19	ASSMWVGLAGGNEQF
TRBJ1-2	TRBV27	ASSLLGRAPGYT
TRBJ2-5	TRBV9	ASSGWAKETQY
TRBJ1-2	TRBV6-6	ASSYEGSRSYGYT
TRBJ2-7	TRBV19	ASSIAGLATEQY
TRBJ1-6	TRBV4-1	ASSRAWEGSPLH
TRBJ2-1	TRBV9	ASSVVETQYNEQF
TRBJ2-2	TRBV4-2	ASIRQGERGDTGELF
TRBJ2-7	TRBV19	ASSISSGSSYEQY
TRBJ1-1	TRBV10-1	ASSPQGETEAF
TRBJ2-5	TRBV21-1	ASSTGYQETQY